This entry concerns a single T cell receptor beta chain. This clonotype was counted at least ten times. Its binding antigen is unknown. Per-base qualities were not stored, and no clone one base away is much larger. The sample was run on an Illumina NovaSeq 6000. TCR cDNA was made using 5'RACE template switching, a step that added a universal primer site and unique molecular identifiers. cDNA synthesis was primed from both the TCR alpha and TCR beta constant segments. Libraries were amplified in two PCR steps, with sample barcodes and sequencing adapters added in the second step. Sequencing of the libraries was done on either Illumina HiSeq 2500 (2x100 bp) or NovaSeq (2x150 bp). In the paper's pipeline: MIGEC handled demultiplexing of reads and collapsing into UMI consensus sequences, while MiXCR performed V(D)J alignment. Clonotypes responding to the vaccine were identified with edgeR on replicate PBMC samples, with the criteria of FDR below 0.01 and a log2 fold change above 5 up to day 15. Each bulk clonotype received a CD4 or CD8 identity based on whether the sequenced CD4 or CD8 repertoire contained that clonotype at higher abundance. TCRdb redid the processing of the public reads, applying fastp at Q25 and MiXCR, and retained in-frame beta chains. Each entry merges the rows of one CDR3 protein and shows their most common DNA and genes. TCRdb, not the authors, supplied the V and J calls. The sample data list 250,000 to 400,000 distinct CDR3 sequences, and approximately 4% of these were observed just once. The leading ten clones occupy approximately 20% of the sample.

These data originate in a study of T cells after yellow fever vaccination (dated by TCRdb to about 2019). As for the study more broadly: The SMART-Seq v4 Ultra Low Input RNA kit was used to prepare libraries from fractions with low cell numbers. To follow T-cell clones before and after primary and booster YFV17D yellow fever vaccination, bulk TCR alpha and beta repertoires were sequenced over time. Blood was collected at multiple timepoints before and after primary and secondary immunization, and bulk PBMC replicates and cell subsets were isolated. The cohort comprised two healthy male donors, one aged 18 to 29 and one aged 30 to 40 years. The paper's findings and limits, for the study overall: The study included only two donors, which limits how far the findings can be generalized. Compared with the primary T-cell response, the secondary T-cell response was weaker but faster, peaking on day 5 rather than day 15. A small fraction of clonotypes appeared in both the CD4 and CD8 compartments, likely as a result of convergent recombination. FACS-sorted repertoires could contain abundant contaminating clonotypes from the bulk population, so computational filtering was required. After the booster, most of the clones that had expanded following primary vaccination were detected again (just under 97% of CD4 and around 87% of CD8), which suggests that memory was broadly maintained.

In light of the paper, this sample's treatment or condition label describes: live attenuated yellow fever vaccine strain. At every blood-draw timepoint, two biological replicates of bulk PBMCs were collected. A standard Ficoll-Paque protocol was used to isolate PBMCs from peripheral blood. TriZol was used to extract RNA from bulk PBMCs, from CD4 and CD8 fractions, and from dextramer-positive and dextramer-negative fractions. This sample comprised PBMCs, obtained 15 days after the yellow fever booster vaccination. The source is a man between 18 and 29 years old who received the YFV17D yellow fever vaccine.

The bases read TGTGCCTGGAACGAGGGAGAGGCTGAGCAGTTCTTC. Its amino acids are CAWNEGEAEQFF. The rearranged segments are TRBV7-9 and TRBJ2-1, and perhaps TRBD2 as D gene, on 5 matching bases. The V and J ends are trimmed by 11 bases and 9 bases, leaving 17 bases between them. The germline V gene (reference sequence) supplies CDR1 SEHNR and CDR2 FQNEAQ. There are 12 amino acids in the CDR3, from cysteine to phenylalanine inclusive. The read is trimmed to its CDR3 DNA, 36 bases read in frame from base 1.